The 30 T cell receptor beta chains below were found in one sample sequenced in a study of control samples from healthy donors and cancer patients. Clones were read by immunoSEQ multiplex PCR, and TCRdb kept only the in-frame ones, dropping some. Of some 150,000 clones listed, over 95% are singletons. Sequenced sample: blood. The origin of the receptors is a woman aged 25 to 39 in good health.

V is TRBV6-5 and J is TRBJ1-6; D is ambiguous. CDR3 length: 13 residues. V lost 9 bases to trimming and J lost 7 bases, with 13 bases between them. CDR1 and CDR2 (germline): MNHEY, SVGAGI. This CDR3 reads CASRVLQNSPLHF. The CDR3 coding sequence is TGTGCCAGTCGGGTATTACAGAATTCACCCCTCCACTTT.

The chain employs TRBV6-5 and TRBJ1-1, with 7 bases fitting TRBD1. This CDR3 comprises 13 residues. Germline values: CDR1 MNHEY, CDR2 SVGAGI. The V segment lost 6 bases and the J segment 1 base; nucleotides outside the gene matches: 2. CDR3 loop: CASSSGGNTEAFF. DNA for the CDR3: TGTGCCAGCAGCTCAGGGGGGAACACTGAAGCTTTCTTT.

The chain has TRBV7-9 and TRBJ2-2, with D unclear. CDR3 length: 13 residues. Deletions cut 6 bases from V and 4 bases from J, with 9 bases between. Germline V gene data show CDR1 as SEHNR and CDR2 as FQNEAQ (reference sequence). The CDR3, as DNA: TGTGCCAGCAGGGTTTGGAGCACCGGGGAGCTGTTTTTT. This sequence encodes CASRVWSTGELFF.

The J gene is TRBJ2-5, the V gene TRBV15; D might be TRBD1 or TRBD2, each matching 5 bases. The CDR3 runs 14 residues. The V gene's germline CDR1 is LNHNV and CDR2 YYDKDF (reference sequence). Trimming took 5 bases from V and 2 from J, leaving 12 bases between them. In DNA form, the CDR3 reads TGTGCCACCAGCCTCCCTGGGGGACAAGAGACCCAGTACTTC. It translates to CATSLPGGQETQYF.

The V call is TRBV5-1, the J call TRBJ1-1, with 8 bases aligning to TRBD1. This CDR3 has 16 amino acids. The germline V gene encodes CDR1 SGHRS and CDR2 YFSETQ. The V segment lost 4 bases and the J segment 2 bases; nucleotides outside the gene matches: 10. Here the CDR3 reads CASSPRGTGGNTEAFF. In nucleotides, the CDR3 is TGCGCCAGCAGCCCGCGGGGAACAGGGGGTAACACTGAAGCTTTCTTT.

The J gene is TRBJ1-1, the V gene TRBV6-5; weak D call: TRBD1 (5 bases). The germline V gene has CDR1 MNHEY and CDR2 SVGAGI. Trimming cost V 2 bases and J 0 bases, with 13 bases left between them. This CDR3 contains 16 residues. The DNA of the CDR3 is TGTGCCAGCAGTTACGGTTGGCAGGGCATGAACACTGAAGCTTTCTTT. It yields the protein CASSYGWQGMNTEAFF.

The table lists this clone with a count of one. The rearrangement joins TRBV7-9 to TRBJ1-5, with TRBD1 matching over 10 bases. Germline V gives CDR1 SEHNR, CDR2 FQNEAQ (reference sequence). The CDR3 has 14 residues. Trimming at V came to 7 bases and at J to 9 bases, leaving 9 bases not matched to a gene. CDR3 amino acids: CASTLTGGELPQHF. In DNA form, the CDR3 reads TGTGCCAGCACCCTGACAGGGGGCGAGCTGCCCCAGCATTTT.

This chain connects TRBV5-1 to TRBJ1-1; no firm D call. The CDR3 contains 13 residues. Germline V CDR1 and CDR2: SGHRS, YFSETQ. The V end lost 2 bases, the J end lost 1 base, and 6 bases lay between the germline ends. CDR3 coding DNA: TGCGCCAGCAGCTTAGACAAGAACACTGAAGCTTTCTTT. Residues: CASSLDKNTEAFF. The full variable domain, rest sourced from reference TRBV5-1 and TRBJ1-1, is KAGVTQTPRYLIKTRGQQVTLSCSPISGHRSVSWYQQTPGQGLQFLFEYFSETQRNKGNFPGRFSGRQFSNSRSEMNVSTLELGDSALYLCASSLDKNTEAFFGQGTRLTVV.

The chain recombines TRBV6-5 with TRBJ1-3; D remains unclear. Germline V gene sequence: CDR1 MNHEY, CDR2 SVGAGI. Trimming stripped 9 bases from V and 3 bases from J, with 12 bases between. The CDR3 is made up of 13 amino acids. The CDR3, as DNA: TGTGCCAGTTCACGATTTCTTGGAAACACCATATATTTT. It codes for CASSRFLGNTIYF.

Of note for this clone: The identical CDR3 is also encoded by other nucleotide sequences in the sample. The chain's CDR3 is CSASRGSTDTQYF. In DNA, the CDR3 is TGCAGTGCTAGTAGGGGGAGCACAGATACGCAGTATTTT. V is TRBV20-1 and J is TRBJ2-3; D might be TRBD1 (6 bases). Trimming removed 3 bases from V and 0 bases from J, with 7 bases in between. The CDR3 is 13 residues long. Germline V lookup: CDR1 DFQATT, CDR2 SNEGSKA (reference sequence).

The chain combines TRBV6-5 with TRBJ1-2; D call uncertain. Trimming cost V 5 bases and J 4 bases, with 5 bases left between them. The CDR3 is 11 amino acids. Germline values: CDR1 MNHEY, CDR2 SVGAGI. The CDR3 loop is CASSLRYGYTF. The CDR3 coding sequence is TGTGCCAGCAGTCTCCGCTATGGCTACACCTTC.

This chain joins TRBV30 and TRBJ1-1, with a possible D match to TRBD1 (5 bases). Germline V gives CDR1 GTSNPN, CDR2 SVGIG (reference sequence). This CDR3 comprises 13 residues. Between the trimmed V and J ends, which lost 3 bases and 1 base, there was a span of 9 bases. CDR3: CAWRQTGNTEAFF. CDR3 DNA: TGTGCCTGGAGGCAAACAGGGAACACTGAAGCTTTCTTT.

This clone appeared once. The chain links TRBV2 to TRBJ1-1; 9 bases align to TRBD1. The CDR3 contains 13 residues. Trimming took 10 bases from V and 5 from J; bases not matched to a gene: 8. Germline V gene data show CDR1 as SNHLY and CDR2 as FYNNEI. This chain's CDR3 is CANTQQGATEAFF. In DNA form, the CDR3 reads TGTGCCAACACCCAACAGGGGGCAACTGAAGCTTTCTTT. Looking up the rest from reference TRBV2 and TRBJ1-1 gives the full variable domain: EPEVTQTPSHQVTQMGQEVILRCVPISNHLYFYWYRQILGQKVEFLVSFYNNEISEKSEIFDDQFSVERPDGSNFTLKIRSTKLEDSAMYFCANTQQGATEAFFGQGTRLTVV.

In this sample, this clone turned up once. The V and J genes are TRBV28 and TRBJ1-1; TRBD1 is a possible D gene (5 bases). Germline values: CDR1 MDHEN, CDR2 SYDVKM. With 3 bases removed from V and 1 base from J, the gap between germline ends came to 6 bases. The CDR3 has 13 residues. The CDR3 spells CASSFGQNTEAFF. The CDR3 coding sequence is TGTGCCAGCAGTTTCGGACAGAACACTGAAGCTTTCTTT.

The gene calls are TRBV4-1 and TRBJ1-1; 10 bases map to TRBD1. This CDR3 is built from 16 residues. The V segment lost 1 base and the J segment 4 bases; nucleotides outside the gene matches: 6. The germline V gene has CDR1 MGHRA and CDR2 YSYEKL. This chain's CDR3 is CASSQAFRQGATEAFF. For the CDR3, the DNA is TGCGCCAGCAGCCAAGCGTTCAGACAGGGGGCCACTGAAGCTTTCTTT.

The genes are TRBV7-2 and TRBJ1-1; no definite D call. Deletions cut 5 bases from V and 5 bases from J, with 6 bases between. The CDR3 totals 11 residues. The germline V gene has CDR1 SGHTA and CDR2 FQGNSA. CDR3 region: CASSPRTEAFF. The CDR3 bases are TGTGCCAGCAGCCCACGGACTGAAGCTTTCTTT. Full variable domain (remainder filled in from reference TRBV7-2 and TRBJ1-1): GAGVSQSPSNKVTEKGKDVELRCDPISGHTALYWYRQSLGQGLEFLIYFQGNSAPDKSGLPSDRFSAERTGGSVSTLTIQRTQQEDSAVYLCASSPRTEAFFGQGTRLTVV.

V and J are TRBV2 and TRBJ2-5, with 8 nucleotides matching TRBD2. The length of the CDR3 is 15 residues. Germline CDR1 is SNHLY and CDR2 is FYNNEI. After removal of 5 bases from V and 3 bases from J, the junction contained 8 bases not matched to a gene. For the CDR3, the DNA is TGTGCCAGCAGTCAACTAGCGGTGAGGGAAGAGACCCAGTACTTC. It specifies CASSQLAVREETQYF. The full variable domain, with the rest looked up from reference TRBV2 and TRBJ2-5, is EPEVTQTPSHQVTQMGQEVILRCVPISNHLYFYWYRQILGQKVEFLVSFYNNEISEKSEIFDDQFSVERPDGSNFTLKIRSTKLEDSAMYFCASSQLAVREETQYFGPGTRLLVL.

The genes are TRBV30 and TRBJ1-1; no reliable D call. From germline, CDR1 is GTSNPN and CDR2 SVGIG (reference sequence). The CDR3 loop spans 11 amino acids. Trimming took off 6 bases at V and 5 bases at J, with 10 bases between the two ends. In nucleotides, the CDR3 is TGTGCCTGTCCTGGAGGGACTGAAGCTTTCTTT. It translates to CACPGGTEAFF.

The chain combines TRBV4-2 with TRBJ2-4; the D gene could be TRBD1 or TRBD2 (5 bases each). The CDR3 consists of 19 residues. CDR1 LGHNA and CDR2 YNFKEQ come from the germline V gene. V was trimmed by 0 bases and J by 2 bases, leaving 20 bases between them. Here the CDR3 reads CASSQDRRLHEGTKNIQYF. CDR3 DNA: TGTGCCAGCAGCCAAGATCGGAGACTTCATGAGGGGACCAAAAACATTCAGTACTTC.

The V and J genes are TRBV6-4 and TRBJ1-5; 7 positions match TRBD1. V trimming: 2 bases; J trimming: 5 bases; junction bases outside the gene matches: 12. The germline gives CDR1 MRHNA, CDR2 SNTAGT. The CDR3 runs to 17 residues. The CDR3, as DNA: TGTGCCAGCAGTGACGAACCGTTATGGGACAGACATCAGCCCCAGCATTTT. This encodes CASSDEPLWDRHQPQHF.

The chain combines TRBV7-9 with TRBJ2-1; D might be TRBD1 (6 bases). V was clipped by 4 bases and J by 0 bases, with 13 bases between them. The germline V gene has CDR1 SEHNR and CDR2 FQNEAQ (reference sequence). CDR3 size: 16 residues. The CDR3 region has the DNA TGTGCCAGCAGCTACTACAGGGATAGCTCCTACAATGAGCAGTTCTTC. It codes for CASSYYRDSSYNEQFF.

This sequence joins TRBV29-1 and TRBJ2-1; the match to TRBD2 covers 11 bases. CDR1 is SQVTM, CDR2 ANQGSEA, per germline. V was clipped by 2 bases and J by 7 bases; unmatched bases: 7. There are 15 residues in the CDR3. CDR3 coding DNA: TGCAGCGTTGAACATAGCGGGAGGGCCAGGAATGAGCAGTTCTTC. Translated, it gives CSVEHSGRARNEQFF.

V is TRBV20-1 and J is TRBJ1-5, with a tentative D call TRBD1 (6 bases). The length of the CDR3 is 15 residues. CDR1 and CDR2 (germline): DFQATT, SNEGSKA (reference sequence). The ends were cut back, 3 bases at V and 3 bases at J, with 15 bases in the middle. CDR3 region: CSASRTASFNQPQHF. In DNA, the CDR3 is TGCAGTGCTAGTAGGACAGCCTCGTTCAATCAGCCCCAGCATTTT.

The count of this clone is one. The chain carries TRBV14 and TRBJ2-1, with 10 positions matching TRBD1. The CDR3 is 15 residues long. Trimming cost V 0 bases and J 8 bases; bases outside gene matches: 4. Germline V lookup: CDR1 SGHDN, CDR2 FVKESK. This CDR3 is CASSQEGQGTDEQFF. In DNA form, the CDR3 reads TGTGCCAGCAGCCAAGAGGGACAGGGGACCGATGAGCAGTTCTTC.

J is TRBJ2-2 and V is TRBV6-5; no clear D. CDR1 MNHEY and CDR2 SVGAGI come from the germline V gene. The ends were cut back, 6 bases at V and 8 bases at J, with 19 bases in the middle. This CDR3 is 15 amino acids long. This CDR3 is CASSLRLGGSGELFF. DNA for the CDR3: TGTGCCAGCAGCTTAAGGTTGGGTGGGTCAGGGGAGCTGTTTTTT.

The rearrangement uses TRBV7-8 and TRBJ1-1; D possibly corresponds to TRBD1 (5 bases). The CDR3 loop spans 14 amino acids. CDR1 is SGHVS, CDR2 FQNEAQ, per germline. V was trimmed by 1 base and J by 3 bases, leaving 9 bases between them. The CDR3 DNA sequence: TGTGCCAGCAGCTTAGTTGGGGCTTACACTGAAGCTTTCTTT. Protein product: CASSLVGAYTEAFF.

In DNA form, the CDR3 reads TGTGCCTCGTCCGGGACAGCCTTCTATGGCTACACCTTC. It is translated as CASSGTAFYGYTF. The V gene is TRBV10-3, the J gene TRBJ1-2; TRBD1 agrees at 7 bases. The CDR3 is made up of 13 amino acids. Losses at the gene ends were 11 bases for V and 4 bases for J; bases not matched to a gene: 10. In germline, CDR1 is ENHRY, CDR2 SYGVKD.

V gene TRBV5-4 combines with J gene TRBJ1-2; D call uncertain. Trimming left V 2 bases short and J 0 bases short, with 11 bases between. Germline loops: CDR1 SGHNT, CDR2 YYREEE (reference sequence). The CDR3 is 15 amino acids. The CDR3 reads CASSFGRGSNYGYTF. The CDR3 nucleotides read TGTGCCAGCAGCTTCGGTCGTGGCTCTAACTATGGCTACACCTTC.

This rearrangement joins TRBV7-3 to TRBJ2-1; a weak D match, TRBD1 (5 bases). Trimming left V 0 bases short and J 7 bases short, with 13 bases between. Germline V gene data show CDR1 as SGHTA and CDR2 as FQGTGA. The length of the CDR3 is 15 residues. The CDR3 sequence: CASSLTSVGANEQFF. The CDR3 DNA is TGTGCCAGCAGCTTAACCTCTGTAGGGGCAAATGAGCAGTTCTTC. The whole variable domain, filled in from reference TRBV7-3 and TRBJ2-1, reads GAGVSQTPSNKVTEKGKYVELRCDPISGHTALYWYRQSLGQGPEFLIYFQGTGAADDSGLPNDRFFAVRPEGSVSTLKIQRTERGDSAVYLCASSLTSVGANEQFFGPGTRLTVL.

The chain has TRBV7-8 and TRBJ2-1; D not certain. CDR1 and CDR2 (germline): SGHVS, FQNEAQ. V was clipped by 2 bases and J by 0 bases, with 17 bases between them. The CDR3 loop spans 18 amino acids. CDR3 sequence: CASSLHLLGSSSYNEQFF. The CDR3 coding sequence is TGTGCCAGCAGCTTACACCTACTTGGGTCTAGCTCCTACAATGAGCAGTTCTTC. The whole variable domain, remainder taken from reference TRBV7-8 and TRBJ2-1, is GAGVSQSPRYKVAKRGQDVALRCDPISGHVSLFWYQQALGQGPEFLTYFQNEAQLDKSGLPSDRFFAERPEGSVSTLKIQRTQQEDSAVYLCASSLHLLGSSSYNEQFFGPGTRLTVL.